A selection of T cell receptor beta chains follows, all from one sample in a study of beta chain features in type 1 diabetes. Profiling relied on immunoSEQ multiplex PCR, and the TCRdb table lists in-frame clones only, not all of them. The repertoire consists of 200,000 to 300,000 clones, with around 9.9% occurring once and the leading ten covering about 0.018%. Material: naive CD4+ T cells from blood. These receptors came from a man under 40 with type 1 diabetes. Each CDR3 is given with its conserved first and last residue. A D gene is named only where the DNA matches it firmly. Rows give clone size only sometimes, using once, few, many, or a class for an expanded clone.

d_gene: .
abundance: few
j_gene: TRBJ1-2
v_gene: TRBV2
CDR3aa: CASHERGMKKSYTF
CDR3nt: TGTGCCAGCCATGAACGGGGAATGAAGAAGAGCTACACCTTC

d_gene: TRBD2
abundance: few
j_gene: TRBJ2-3
v_gene: TRBV5-1
CDR3aa: CASSLGLAGGHDTQYF
CDR3nt: TGCGCCAGCAGCTTGGGACTAGCGGGGGGGCACGATACGCAGTATTTT

d_gene: .
abundance: few
j_gene: TRBJ1-1
v_gene: TRBV5-6
CDR3aa: CASSLVGWGGDTEAFF
CDR3nt: TGTGCCAGCAGCTTGGTAGGGTGGGGCGGGGACACTGAAGCTTTCTTT

d_gene: .
abundance: many
j_gene: TRBJ2-1
v_gene: TRBV4-2
CDR3aa: CASRAGYNEQFF
CDR3nt: TGTGCCAGCAGGGCGGGATACAATGAGCAGTTCTTC

d_gene: TRBD1
abundance: .
j_gene: TRBJ1-2
v_gene: TRBV19
CDR3aa: CATSLQGALSGYTF
CDR3nt: TGTGCCACCTCCCTTCAGGGGGCTCTGAGTGGCTACACCTTC

d_gene: TRBD1
abundance: .
j_gene: TRBJ2-5
v_gene: TRBV4-2
CDR3aa: CASSPSRGPGRETQYF
CDR3nt: TGTGCCAGCAGCCCAAGTAGGGGGCCGGGGCGGGAGACCCAGTACTTC

d_gene: .
abundance: .
j_gene: TRBJ2-1
v_gene: TRBV6-5
CDR3aa: CASSRTEVYNEQFF
CDR3nt: TGTGCCAGCAGTAGGACAGAAGTCTACAATGAGCAGTTCTTC

d_gene: TRBD2
abundance: few
j_gene: TRBJ2-3
v_gene: TRBV7-3
CDR3aa: CASSFGTSGTDTQYF
CDR3nt: TGTGCCAGCAGCTTCGGGACTAGCGGCACAGATACGCAGTATTTT

d_gene: .
abundance: few
j_gene: TRBJ2-1
v_gene: TRBV5-4
CDR3aa: CASSRGQNNEQFF
CDR3nt: TGTGCCAGCAGCCGAGGACAGAACAATGAGCAGTTCTTC

d_gene: .
abundance: few
j_gene: TRBJ1-1
v_gene: TRBV5-4
CDR3aa: CASSLGGREGTEAFF
CDR3nt: TGTGCCAGCAGCCTCGGGGGGAGGGAGGGGACTGAAGCTTTCTTT

d_gene: .
abundance: .
j_gene: TRBJ1-6
v_gene: TRBV19
CDR3aa: CASRDSRNSPLHF
CDR3nt: TGTGCCAGTAGGGACAGCCGAAATTCACCCCTCCACTTT

d_gene: TRBD1
abundance: few
j_gene: TRBJ1-2
v_gene: TRBV4-3
CDR3aa: CASSQQQGGIYGYTF
CDR3nt: TGCGCCAGCAGCCAACAACAGGGGGGGATCTATGGCTACACCTTC

d_gene: .
abundance: .
j_gene: TRBJ2-7
v_gene: TRBV30
CDR3aa: CAWSNSGLREQYF
CDR3nt: TGTGCCTGGAGTAATAGCGGCTTAAGGGAGCAGTACTTC

d_gene: TRBD2
abundance: few
j_gene: TRBJ2-6
v_gene: TRBV11-2
CDR3aa: CASSSLAGGYGANVLTF
CDR3nt: TGTGCCAGCAGCTCACTAGCGGGGGGTTATGGGGCCAACGTCCTGACTTTC

d_gene: .
abundance: few
j_gene: TRBJ2-3
v_gene: TRBV30
CDR3aa: CAWSQLDTQYF
CDR3nt: TGTGCCTGGAGCCAGTTGGATACGCAGTATTTT

d_gene: .
abundance: .
j_gene: TRBJ2-5
v_gene: TRBV7-2
CDR3aa: CASSFRTAEETQYF
CDR3nt: TGTGCCAGCAGCTTCCGGACAGCGGAAGAGACCCAGTACTTC

d_gene: .
abundance: few
j_gene: TRBJ1-5
v_gene: TRBV2
CDR3aa: CASSVVLKGQPQHF
CDR3nt: TGTGCCAGCAGTGTAGTACTCAAGGGGCAGCCCCAGCATTTT

d_gene: TRBD1
abundance: few
j_gene: TRBJ2-7
v_gene: TRBV5-4
CDR3aa: CASSWDRGNEQYF
CDR3nt: TGTGCCAGCAGTTGGGACAGGGGAAACGAGCAGTACTTC

d_gene: .
abundance: .
j_gene: TRBJ1-4
v_gene: TRBV5-4
CDR3aa: CASSSGLDEKLFF
CDR3nt: TGTGCCAGCAGCTCTGGACTTGATGAAAAACTGTTTTTT

d_gene: .
abundance: .
j_gene: TRBJ2-7
v_gene: TRBV11-2
CDR3aa: CASSLAKGPSEQYF
CDR3nt: TGTGCCAGCAGCTTAGCGAAGGGGCCGAGTGAGCAGTACTTC

d_gene: .
abundance: few
j_gene: TRBJ1-2
v_gene: TRBV5-1
CDR3aa: CASSLARQGNYGYTF
CDR3nt: TGCGCCAGCAGCTTGGCCAGGCAGGGGAACTATGGCTACACCTTC

d_gene: TRBD1
abundance: .
j_gene: TRBJ1-2
v_gene: TRBV5-1
CDR3aa: CASSPAGTAYNYGYTF
CDR3nt: TGCGCCAGCAGCCCCGCCGGGACAGCGTATAACTATGGCTACACCTTC

d_gene: TRBD2
abundance: .
j_gene: TRBJ2-7
v_gene: TRBV4-3
CDR3aa: CASSHQGLAVYEQYF
CDR3nt: TGCGCCAGCAGCCATCAAGGACTAGCGGTCTACGAGCAGTACTTC

d_gene: TRBD1
abundance: few
j_gene: TRBJ1-5
v_gene: TRBV4-1
CDR3aa: CASSPGTGRQPQHF
CDR3nt: TGCGCCAGCAGCCCCGGGACAGGCAGACAGCCCCAGCATTTT

d_gene: .
abundance: few
j_gene: TRBJ1-1
v_gene: TRBV7-9
CDR3aa: CASSSTGFFTEAFF
CDR3nt: TGTGCCAGCAGCTCTACAGGGTTTTTCACTGAAGCTTTCTTT

d_gene: .
abundance: few
j_gene: TRBJ2-5
v_gene: TRBV28
CDR3aa: CASSLGASETQYF
CDR3nt: TGTGCCAGCAGTTTAGGGGCCTCGGAGACCCAGTACTTC

d_gene: TRBD1
abundance: few
j_gene: TRBJ1-3
v_gene: TRBV5-1
CDR3aa: CASSLEGASGNTIYF
CDR3nt: TGCGCCAGCAGCTTGGAGGGGGCGTCTGGAAACACCATATATTTT

d_gene: .
abundance: .
j_gene: TRBJ1-5
v_gene: TRBV30
CDR3aa: CACGQSENQPQHF
CDR3nt: TGTGCCTGCGGACAGTCAGAAAATCAGCCCCAGCATTTT

d_gene: .
abundance: few
j_gene: TRBJ1-2
v_gene: TRBV25-1
CDR3aa: CASSQTGSDGYTF
CDR3nt: TGTGCCAGCAGCCAGACGGGGAGTGATGGCTACACCTTC

d_gene: .
abundance: .
j_gene: TRBJ1-2
v_gene: TRBV5-4
CDR3aa: CASSPGQNYGYTF
CDR3nt: TGTGCCAGCAGCCCTGGACAGAACTATGGCTACACCTTC

d_gene: .
abundance: .
j_gene: TRBJ1-2
v_gene: TRBV14
CDR3aa: CASSQDSIGYGYTF
CDR3nt: TGTGCCAGCAGCCAGGACAGCATAGGCTATGGCTACACCTTC

d_gene: .
abundance: .
j_gene: TRBJ2-3
v_gene: TRBV21-1
CDR3aa: CASSKELGGAADTQYF
CDR3nt: TGTGCCAGCAGCAAAGAGCTGGGGGGGGCGGCAGATACGCAGTATTTT

d_gene: .
abundance: .
j_gene: TRBJ2-5
v_gene: TRBV15
CDR3aa: CATSRVVGGETQYF
CDR3nt: TGTGCCACCAGCAGAGTTGTTGGGGGGGAGACCCAGTACTTC

d_gene: TRBD1
abundance: few
j_gene: TRBJ1-4
v_gene: TRBV7-9
CDR3aa: CASSFTGGDEKLFF
CDR3nt: TGTGCCAGCAGCTTTACAGGGGGAGATGAAAAACTGTTTTTT

d_gene: .
abundance: .
j_gene: TRBJ2-5
v_gene: TRBV5-5
CDR3aa: CASSLVRVETQYF
CDR3nt: TGTGCCAGCAGCTTGGTCAGGGTGGAGACCCAGTACTTC